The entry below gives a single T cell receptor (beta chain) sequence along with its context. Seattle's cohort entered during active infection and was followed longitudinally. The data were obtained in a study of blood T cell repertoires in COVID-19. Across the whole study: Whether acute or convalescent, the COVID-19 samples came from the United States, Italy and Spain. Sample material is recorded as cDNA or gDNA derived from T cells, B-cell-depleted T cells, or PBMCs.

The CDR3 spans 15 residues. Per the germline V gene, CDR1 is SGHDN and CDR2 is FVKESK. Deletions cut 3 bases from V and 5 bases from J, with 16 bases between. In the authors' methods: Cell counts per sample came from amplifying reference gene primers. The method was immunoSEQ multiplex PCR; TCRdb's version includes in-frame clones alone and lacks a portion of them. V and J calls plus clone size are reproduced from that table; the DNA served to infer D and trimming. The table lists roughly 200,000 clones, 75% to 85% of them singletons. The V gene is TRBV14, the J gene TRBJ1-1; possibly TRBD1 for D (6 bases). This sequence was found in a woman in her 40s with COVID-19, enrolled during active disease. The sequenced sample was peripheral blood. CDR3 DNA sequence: TGTGCCAGCAGCCATTCTACAGGGCGTCGGACTGAAGCTTTCTTT. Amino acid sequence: CASSHSTGRRTEAFF.